The clone carrying this T cell receptor beta chain was seen more than once but under ten times. Clones were sequenced by immunoSEQ multiplex PCR, and TCRdb holds only the in-frame ones, with some missing. The repertoire consists of about 190,000 clones, with 79% occurring once and the leading ten covering 15% to 20%. This entry belongs to a study of blood T cell repertoires in COVID-19. Sample: peripheral blood. The receptor was derived from a man in his sixties with active or convalescent COVID-19.

CDR3 residues: CAISEPQGTIYF. The CDR3 coding sequence is TGTGCCATCAGTGAGCCTCAGGGGACCATATATTTT. The V call is TRBV10-3, the J call TRBJ1-3; D may be TRBD1 (6 bases). This CDR3 is built from 12 residues. CDR1 and CDR2 from the germline V gene are ENHRY and SYGVKD. V was cut by 2 bases and J by 10 bases, with 9 bases left in between.